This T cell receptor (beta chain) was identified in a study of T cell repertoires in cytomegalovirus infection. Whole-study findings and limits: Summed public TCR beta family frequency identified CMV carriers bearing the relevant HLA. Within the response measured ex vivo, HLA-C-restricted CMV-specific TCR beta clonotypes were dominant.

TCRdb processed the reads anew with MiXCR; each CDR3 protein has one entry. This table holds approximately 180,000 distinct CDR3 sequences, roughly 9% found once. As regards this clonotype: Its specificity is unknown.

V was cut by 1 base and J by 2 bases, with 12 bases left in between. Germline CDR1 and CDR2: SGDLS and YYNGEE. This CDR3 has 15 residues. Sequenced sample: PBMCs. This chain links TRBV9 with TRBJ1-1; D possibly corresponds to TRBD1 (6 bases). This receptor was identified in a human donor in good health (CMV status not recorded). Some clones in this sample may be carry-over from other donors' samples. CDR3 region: CASSVSGTPNTEAFF. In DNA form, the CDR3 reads TGTGCCAGCAGCGTAAGTGGGACACCCAACACTGAAGCTTTCTTT.